The 10 T cell receptor beta chains listed next were all sequenced from one sample in a study of cytomegalovirus exposure and HLA in healthy donors. The PCR had 60 Vbeta and 13 Jbeta primers. The table came from immunoSEQ multiplex PCR; TCRdb's copy has only in-frame clones and leaves some out. The data contain roughly 200,000 clones, around 83% of them singletons. Sequenced sample: PBMCs. All receptors come from a man in his forties in good health and CMV-seropositive.

This chain joins TRBV9 and TRBJ1-4; D not certain. There are 15 residues in the CDR3. Deletions cut 0 bases from V and 5 bases from J, with 11 bases between. Per germline, CDR1 SGDLS and CDR2 YYNGEE. CDR3 bases: TGTGCCAGCAGCGTAGCGAACAGACCGAATGAAAAACTGTTTTTT. Amino acid sequence: CASSVANRPNEKLFF.

This clone came up a few times. J is TRBJ1-2 and V is TRBV10-3; D not certain. This CDR3 region has 18 residues. Deletions cut 0 bases from V and 2 bases from J, with 19 bases between. Per the germline V gene, CDR1 is ENHRY and CDR2 is SYGVKD. This CDR3 reads CAISESMVATQSNYGYTF. The CDR3 DNA sequence: TGTGCCATCAGTGAGTCGATGGTCGCGACACAAAGCAACTATGGCTACACCTTC.

The chain uses TRBV7-2 and TRBJ2-6, with unresolved D. The CDR3 extends over 13 amino acids. The germline V gene encodes CDR1 SGHTA and CDR2 FQGNSA. V was trimmed by 7 bases and J by 4 bases, leaving 8 bases between them. In DNA, the CDR3 is TGTGCCAGCAAGACATCCGGGGCCAACGTCCTGACTTTC. Translated: CASKTSGANVLTF.

This clone came up once. The chain links TRBV28 to TRBJ2-1, with 7 bases matching TRBD1. Germline V CDR1 and CDR2: MDHEN, SYDVKM. The CDR3 is 11 amino acids. DNA of the CDR3: TGTGGGGCAGGGGGTAGCAATGAGCAGTTCTTC. Protein product: CGAGGSNEQFF.

The chain combines TRBV5-1 with TRBJ2-5; a possible D gene is TRBD1 (6 bases). This CDR3 comprises 16 residues. V lost 4 bases and J 5 bases, leaving 21 bases between the germline ends. Germline values: CDR1 SGHRS, CDR2 YFSETQ. The CDR3 is CASSGTQTGSRETQYF. CDR3 nucleotides: TGCGCCAGCAGCGGTACCCAAACAGGGTCCCGGGAGACCCAGTACTTC.

With respect to this clone: Additional DNA sequences in this sample encode the identical CDR3. The chain's CDR3 is CAWSPGYEQYF. CDR3 sequence (DNA): TGTGCCTGGAGTCCGGGTTACGAGCAGTACTTC. The chain carries TRBV30 and TRBJ2-7; D not resolved. V was trimmed by 2 bases and J by 4 bases, leaving 6 bases between them. CDR1 is GTSNPN, CDR2 SVGIG, per germline (reference sequence). The CDR3 length is 11 residues.

This sequence joins TRBV28 and TRBJ1-2; 9 nucleotides agree with TRBD1. V lost 6 bases, J lost 3 bases, and 8 bases stayed unmatched. This CDR3 contains 15 residues. The germline V gene has CDR1 MDHEN and CDR2 SYDVKM. CDR3 DNA sequence: TGTGCCAGCAGAGGGGGGACAGGGTATCACTATGGCTACACCTTC. Translated, it gives CASRGGTGYHYGYTF.

The V call is TRBV10-3, the J call TRBJ2-1; 10 positions agree with TRBD1. Trimming at V came to 11 bases and at J to 6 bases, leaving 16 bases not matched to a gene. The CDR3 extends over 16 amino acids. Per the germline V gene, CDR1 is ENHRY and CDR2 is SYGVKD. The CDR3: CALGVGSGTGVNEQFF. The CDR3 DNA sequence: TGTGCCCTCGGCGTGGGGTCCGGGACAGGGGTCAATGAGCAGTTCTTC.

This clone was counted a few times. The chain employs TRBV7-2 and TRBJ2-7; D possibly corresponds to TRBD2 (5 bases). The V and J ends lost 2 bases and 6 bases respectively, with 14 bases between them. Germline V gives CDR1 SGHTA, CDR2 FQGNSA. This CDR3 has 14 amino acids. CDR3 sequence: CASSLFGELSEQYF. DNA of the CDR3: TGTGCCAGCAGCTTATTCGGGGAACTAAGCGAGCAGTACTTC.

This sequence joins TRBV29-1 and TRBJ1-2; D uncertain. This CDR3 is 11 amino acids long. V lost 7 bases to trimming and J lost 0 bases, with 6 bases between them. The germline V gene encodes CDR1 SQVTM and CDR2 ANQGSEA. The CDR3 nucleotides are TGCAGCGGCAGGACTAACTATGGCTACACCTTC. Translated: CSGRTNYGYTF.